This T cell receptor (beta chain) was retrieved from a study of T cell responses to AZD1222 COVID-19 vaccine. Study findings and constraints: Donors were largely white British and mainly female; clonal diversity was possibly underestimated. CD4 TCRs linked to vaccination spanned spike, dominating at 160-218 and 743-854. Rises in breadth and depth of Spike-specific TCRs came after two AZD1222 doses. Close to half of spike-specific TCRs reportedly recognize unmutated variant regions.

A word on this clone: Antigen specificity is unknown.

Measured with immunoSEQ multiplex PCR; TCRdb has only the in-frame clones, and not every one. Among tens of thousands of clones, 84% were seen once, and the ten largest hold roughly 20%. The material sequenced was peripheral blood, taken on day 0 of AZD1222 vaccination. The receptor was derived from an adult in good health.

CDR3 amino acids: CSVRGQEGDTDTQYF. The DNA of the CDR3 is TGCAGCGTTCGTGGACAGGAGGGGGACACAGATACGCAGTATTTT. This chain connects TRBV29-1 to TRBJ2-3, with D possibly being TRBD1 (7 bases). CDR1 and CDR2 (germline): SQVTM, ANQGSEA. V was pared by 5 bases and J by 2 bases, with 17 bases between. This CDR3 spans 15 amino acids.